This T cell receptor (beta chain) was sequenced in a study of T cell repertoires in cytomegalovirus infection. Study in general: Public TCR beta signatures provided an indication of both CMV infection and a matching HLA type.

This clonotype came up many times. Its target is not known. Points from the study as a whole: HLA-C-restricted CMV clonotypes gave the most frequent clonotype in two of eight donors. Individuals carrying CMV plus the relevant HLA were identified by cumulative frequency of public TCR beta families.

Via MiXCR, TCRdb re-called the reads, giving one row per CDR3 protein. The table has 300,000 to 450,000 distinct CDR3 sequences, roughly 18% seen once. The V gene's germline CDR1 is SGHTA and CDR2 FQGNSA. V was trimmed by 0 bases and J by 13 bases, leaving 10 bases between them. This CDR3 spans 13 amino acids. This clonotype was sampled from a human donor in good health (CMV status not recorded). Some clones in this sample may be carry-over from other donors' samples. The sequenced sample consisted of PBMCs. The chain is built from TRBV7-2 and TRBJ1-6; D not resolved. Here the CDR3 DNA reads TGTGCCAGCAGCTTAGCACGGGGTGGTCCCCTCCACTTT. It specifies CASSLARGGPLHF.